This T cell receptor beta chain was observed in a study of CD8+ T cells in alopecia areata. At the level of the study: For the treated group, dosing was oral tofacitinib at 5 to 10 mg twice daily. The share of scalp area affected provided the severity score for treated patients.

This clone was observed a single time. Its antigen is currently unknown. After isolation, RNA underwent reverse transcription to generate cDNA as the sequencing template. Profiling relied on immunoSEQ multiplex PCR, and the TCRdb table lists in-frame clones only, not all of them. The sample shows approximately 210,000 clones, roughly three fifths of them seen only once. Study conclusions and caveats: Scalp specimens additionally yield sequences from normal skin's resident alphabeta T cells.

Described treatment: oral pan-JAK inhibitor, 5-10 mg twice daily. With V trimmed by 4 bases and J by 7 bases, 7 bases remained unmatched. This CDR3 contains 15 residues. Germline V lookup: CDR1 MGHRA, CDR2 YSYEKL. The sequencing used CD4+ T cells sorted from blood, collected at approximately week 42, from a patient treated with tofacitinib. V is TRBV4-1 and J is TRBJ2-1, with 10 bases fitting TRBD2. This TCR came from a human donor with alopecia areata. The CDR3 bases are TGCGCCAGCAGCCTGAGCGGGGGGGCCGGAAATGAGCAGTTCTTC. Its translation: CASSLSGGAGNEQFF.